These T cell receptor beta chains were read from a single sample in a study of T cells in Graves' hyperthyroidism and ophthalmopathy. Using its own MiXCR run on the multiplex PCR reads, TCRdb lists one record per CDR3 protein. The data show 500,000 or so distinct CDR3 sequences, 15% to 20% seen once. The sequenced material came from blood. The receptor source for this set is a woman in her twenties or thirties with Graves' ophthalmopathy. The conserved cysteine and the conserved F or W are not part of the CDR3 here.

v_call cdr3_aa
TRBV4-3 ASSQGGAGRDTQY
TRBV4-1 ASSQEGTSGRVTDTQY
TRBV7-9 ASSSVRVSGNTIY
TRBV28 ASSFGSGEGYEQY
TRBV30 AWSVGGTSEQY
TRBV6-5 ASSYTDTGDTEAF
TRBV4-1 ASSQSRTSGQETQY
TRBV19 ASSIRRVETQY
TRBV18 ASSPSSLLNTEAF
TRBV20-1 SAPSLDRFYEQY
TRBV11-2 ASSLEADGHT
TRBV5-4 ASSPITQETQY
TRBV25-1 ASSYPGTPNEQF
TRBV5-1 ASSLAHQRDTEAF
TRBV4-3 ASSQDLGQGRAYNEQF
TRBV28 ASSLVRVGDSRETQY
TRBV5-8 ASSFARTGTSTDTQY
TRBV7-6 ASSLWSRGGGETQY
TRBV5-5 ASSFRHSYEQY
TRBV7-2 ASSLEVGGRADEQY
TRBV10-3 AIPGEGTGELF
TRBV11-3 ASSNFRTDTQY
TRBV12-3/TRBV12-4 ASSPSGQFLYGYT
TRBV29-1 SVGDGPYEQY
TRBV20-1 SARLDYTDTQY
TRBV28 ASSLYRDRGYEQY
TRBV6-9 ASSYIAGSNEQF
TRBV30 AWSHSHNQPQH
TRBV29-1 SVNRGMNTEAF
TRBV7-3 ASSFPTSGRANTGELF
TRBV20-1 SASSETRRRETQY
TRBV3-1 ASSQDRGAGGSYEQY
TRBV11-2 ASSFDRGPSEQY
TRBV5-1 ASSSPTGQILNTEAF
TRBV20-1 SARDGREQY
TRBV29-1 SVDSANEKLF
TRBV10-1 ASSVGSGTAAGTQY
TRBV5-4 ASSVSVGQGSEEQY
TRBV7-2 ASSPTTGASYEQY
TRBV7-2 ASSRLVRETQY
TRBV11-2 ASSPTGGTNTGELF
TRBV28 ASSFSSRGTEAF
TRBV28 ASKEGSSYEQY
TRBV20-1 SGLHNEQF
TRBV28 ASSITRTYNEQF
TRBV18 ASSLVGESNEQF